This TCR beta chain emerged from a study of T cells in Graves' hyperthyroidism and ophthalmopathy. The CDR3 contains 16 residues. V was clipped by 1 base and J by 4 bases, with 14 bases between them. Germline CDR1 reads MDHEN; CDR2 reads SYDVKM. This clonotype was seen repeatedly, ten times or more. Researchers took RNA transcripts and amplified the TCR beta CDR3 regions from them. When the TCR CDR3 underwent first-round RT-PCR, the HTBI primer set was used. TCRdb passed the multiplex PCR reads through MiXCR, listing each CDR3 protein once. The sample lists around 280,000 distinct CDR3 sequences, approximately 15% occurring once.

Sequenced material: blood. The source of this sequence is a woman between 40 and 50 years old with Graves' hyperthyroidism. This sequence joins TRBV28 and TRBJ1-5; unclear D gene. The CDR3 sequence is CASSLFAGVGNQPQHF. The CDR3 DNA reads TGTGCCAGCAGTTTATTCGCCGGGGTTGGGAATCAGCCCCAGCATTTT.